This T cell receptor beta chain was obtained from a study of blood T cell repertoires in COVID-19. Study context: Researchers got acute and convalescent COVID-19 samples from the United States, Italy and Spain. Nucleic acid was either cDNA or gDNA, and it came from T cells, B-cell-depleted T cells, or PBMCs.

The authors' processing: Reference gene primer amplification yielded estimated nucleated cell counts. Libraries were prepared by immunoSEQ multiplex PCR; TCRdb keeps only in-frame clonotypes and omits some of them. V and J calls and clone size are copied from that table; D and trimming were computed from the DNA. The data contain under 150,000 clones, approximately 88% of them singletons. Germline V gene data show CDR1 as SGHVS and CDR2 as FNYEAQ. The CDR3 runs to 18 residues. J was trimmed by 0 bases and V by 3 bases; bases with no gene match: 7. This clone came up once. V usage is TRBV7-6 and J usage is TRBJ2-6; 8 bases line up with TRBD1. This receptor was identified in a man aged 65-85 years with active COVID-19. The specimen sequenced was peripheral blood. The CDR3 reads CASSFSAGGASGANVLTF. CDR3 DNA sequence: TGTGCCAGCAGCTTCTCGGCAGGGGGCGCCTCTGGGGCCAACGTCCTGACTTTC.